This is a list of T cell receptor beta chains from one sample in a study of cytomegalovirus exposure and HLA in healthy donors. Assay: immunoSEQ multiplex PCR; the TCRdb copy retains only in-frame clones and omits some. Across some 150,000 clones, the top ten clones capture under 2.5% of the sample. Sequencing was carried out using PBMCs. These receptor sequences come from a woman younger than 35 in good health and CMV-seronegative. The CDR3 runs from the conserved cysteine through the conserved F or W. D genes are given only for firm matches.

d_gene	v_gene	len	j_gene	CDR3nt	CDR3aa
TRBD1	TRBV7-9	17	TRBJ2-6	TGTGCCAGTAGTTCCGGGACAGGGGGACCTGGGGCCAACGTCCTGACTTTC	CASSSGTGGPGANVLTF
TRBD2	TRBV18	15	TRBJ2-3	TGTGCCAGCTCACCCCTAGCGGGACCAGGGGATACGCAGTATTTT	CASSPLAGPGDTQYF
TRBD2	TRBV7-9	17	TRBJ2-1	TGTGCCAGCAAGGGTCCGGTTAGCGGGATATCCTACAATGAGCAGTTCTTC	CASKGPVSGISYNEQFF
TRBD1	TRBV28	15	TRBJ2-1	TGTGCCAGCAGACCAAGCGGACAGGGCCTCAATGAGCAGTTCTTC	CASRPSGQGLNEQFF
NA	TRBV6-1	12	TRBJ2-3	TGTGCCAGCAGTGACTACACAGATACGCAGTATTTT	CASSDYTDTQYF
NA	TRBV7-9	12	TRBJ2-3	TGTGCCAGCAGCTTTCGTCCGGATACGCAGTATTTT	CASSFRPDTQYF
NA	TRBV28	16	TRBJ2-6	TGTGCCAGCAGTTTATTCCAGGGTGCTGGGGCCAACGTCCTGACTTTC	CASSLFQGAGANVLTF
TRBD2	TRBV7-9	15	TRBJ2-5	TGTGCCAGCAGCACGGGGGGTAGCGGCCAAGAGACCCAGTACTTC	CASSTGGSGQETQYF
NA	TRBV11-3	14	TRBJ2-2	TGTGCCAGCAGCTTTAGAGCGCTCACCGGGGAGCTGTTTTTT	CASSFRALTGELFF
NA	TRBV7-9	15	TRBJ2-5	TGTGCCAGCAGCTATGTCTCTGGCCCCGGGGAGACCCAGTACTTC	CASSYVSGPGETQYF
TRBD1	TRBV7-8	15	TRBJ1-5	TGTGCCAGCAGCCGAACAGGGGGCCTAAATCAGCCCCAGCATTTT	CASSRTGGLNQPQHF
TRBD2	TRBV7-9	16	TRBJ2-1	TGTGCCAGCAGCTATCCCGGACTAGCGGGAGGTAATGAGCAGTTCTTC	CASSYPGLAGGNEQFF
TRBD2	TRBV19	17	TRBJ2-3	TGTGCCAGTAGTATCCCCAAACTAGCGGGAGAGACAGATACGCAGTATTTT	CASSIPKLAGETDTQYF
NA	TRBV4-1	13	TRBJ2-1	TGCGCCAGCAGCCAAGAAGGAGCGGGTGAGCAGTTCTTC	CASSQEGAGEQFF
TRBD2	TRBV14	19	TRBJ2-2	TGTACCAGCAGCCAAGATCACCGGCAGAGCGGGGAGAACACCGGGGAGCTGTTTTTT	CTSSQDHRQSGENTGELFF
NA	TRBV29-1	14	TRBJ1-1	TGCAGCGTTGAAGATACGCTTGGAGGGGCGGAAGCTTTCTTT	CSVEDTLGGAEAFF
TRBD2	TRBV19	15	TRBJ2-1	TGTGCCACCCGACGGGTAGCGGGCCTCCGAGTGGAGCAGTTCTTC	CATRRVAGLRVEQFF
TRBD1	TRBV28	16	TRBJ2-7	TGTGCCAGCAGTTCACCATCGAGTGACAGGGGGCCCGAGCAGTACTTC	CASSSPSSDRGPEQYF
TRBD1	TRBV7-2	15	TRBJ1-5	TGTGCCAGCAGCCCGGCAGGGGGTTCATGGCAGCCCCAGCATTTT	CASSPAGGSWQPQHF
TRBD2	TRBV5-1	15	TRBJ2-3	TGCGCCAGCAGCTCCCCCTCGCGGGGGACAGATACGCAGTATTTT	CASSSPSRGTDTQYF
NA	TRBV6-6	14	TRBJ1-5	TGTGCCAGCAGCCACAGGGATAGCAATCAGCCCCAGCATTTT	CASSHRDSNQPQHF
NA	TRBV11-2	14	TRBJ2-2	TGTGCCAGCAGCCTGAGGGGGATCCCCGGGGAGCTGTTTTTT	CASSLRGIPGELFF
NA	TRBV6-6	15	TRBJ1-1	TGTGCCAGCAGTTCAACTGGGGGCGGGAGGACTGAAGCTTTCTTT	CASSSTGGGRTEAFF
TRBD1	TRBV11-2	16	TRBJ2-1	TGTGCCAGCAGAACCGGACAGGGGTTGGCCTACAATGAGCAGTTCTTC	CASRTGQGLAYNEQFF
NA	TRBV14	14	TRBJ2-1	TGTGCCAGCAGCCAAGCGGTAATATACAATGAGCAGTTCTTC	CASSQAVIYNEQFF
TRBD1	TRBV29-1	17	TRBJ2-1	TGCAGCGTTGATGGGGCACCGGGACAGGTATACTACAATGAGCAGTTCTTC	CSVDGAPGQVYYNEQFF
NA	TRBV4-3	14	TRBJ2-2	TGCGCCAGCAGCAGTAATAGTAGATCCGGGGAGCTGTTTTTT	CASSSNSRSGELFF
NA	TRBV7-9	15	TRBJ1-4	TGTGCCAGCAGCTTAGTACCGGGGATATTTGAAAAACTGTTTTTT	CASSLVPGIFEKLFF
NA	TRBV5-1	17	TRBJ2-1	TGCGCCAGCAGCTTGGGGGCAGGAGGCCAGCTAAACAATGAGCAGTTCTTC	CASSLGAGGQLNNEQFF
TRBD2	TRBV9	15	TRBJ2-2	TGTGCCAGCAGCGTAGGCGGGAGTGACACCGGGGAGCTGTTTTTT	CASSVGGSDTGELFF
NA	TRBV27	15	TRBJ2-3	TGTGCCAGCAGTTTATTTTATTCTAGCACAGATACGCAGTATTTT	CASSLFYSSTDTQYF
NA	TRBV28	17	TRBJ2-1	TGTGCCAGCAGTTTATTCGGCGGGTACAGCTCCTACAATGAGCAGTTCTTC	CASSLFGGYSSYNEQFF
TRBD1	TRBV6-1	14	TRBJ1-4	TGTGCCAGCAGTGGGTGGCAGGGGGAAGAAAAACTGTTTTTT	CASSGWQGEEKLFF
TRBD1	TRBV18	13	TRBJ1-2	TGTGCCAGCTCACCGGACAGGGAACATGGCTACACCTTC	CASSPDREHGYTF
TRBD2	TRBV11-1	14	TRBJ2-1	TGTGCCAGCAGCTCTATAGCGGGACTCAATGAGCAGTTCTTC	CASSSIAGLNEQFF
TRBD2	TRBV2	14	TRBJ2-4	TGTGCCAGCAGAGCCGGACTAGCGGAAAACATTCAGTACTTC	CASRAGLAENIQYF
NA	TRBV19	14	TRBJ1-4	TGTGCCAGTAGTAAACAGGCTCCCAATGAAAAACTGTTTTTT	CASSKQAPNEKLFF
NA	TRBV2	11	TRBJ1-1	TGTGCCAGCAGTGGAGACATGCAAGCTTTCTTT	CASSGDMQAFF
NA	TRBV7-3	16	TRBJ2-5	TGTGCCAGCAGCTTAAACCCCCGGTCTGCTTGGGAGACCCAGTACTTC	CASSLNPRSAWETQYF
TRBD2	TRBV6-6	15	TRBJ2-7	TGTGCCAGCATGAGTGGGGCTAGCGGGATTTACGAGCAGTACTTC	CASMSGASGIYEQYF
TRBD1	TRBV7-9	12	TRBJ2-3	TGTGCCAGCCAACAGGGGACAGATACGCAGTATTTT	CASQQGTDTQYF
TRBD2	TRBV19	14	TRBJ2-3	TGTGCCACCTCTAGCGGGAGCCTCACAGATACGCAGTATTTT	CATSSGSLTDTQYF
NA	TRBV27	14	TRBJ2-1	TGTGCCAGCAGCCGCGGAGGAAATTACAATGAGCAGTTCTTC	CASSRGGNYNEQFF
TRBD2	TRBV7-8	16	TRBJ2-1	TGTGCCAGCAGCCCCGGGCTAGCGGGGACGGGAAATGAGCAGTTCTTC	CASSPGLAGTGNEQFF
TRBD1	TRBV6-4	11	TRBJ2-2	TGTGCCAGGGACGGGACAGGGAAACTGTTTTTT	CARDGTGKLFF
NA	TRBV30	11	TRBJ1-1	TGTGCCTGGGGGAACAGGGTTGTAGCTTTCTTT	CAWGNRVVAFF
NA	TRBV11-2	15	TRBJ1-1	TGTGCCAGCAGCCCCCAGACAGCTCTCTGGGCTGAAGCTTTCTTT	CASSPQTALWAEAFF
TRBD2	TRBV5-4	14	TRBJ2-1	TGTGCCAGCAGCTCGGCTAGCGGGAGTAATGAGCAGTTCTTC	CASSSASGSNEQFF
NA	TRBV7-3	15	TRBJ2-2	TGTGCCAGCAGCTTAGTAGGGGCGAACACCGGGGAGCTGTTTTTT	CASSLVGANTGELFF
TRBD2	TRBV6-5	15	TRBJ2-5	TGTGCCAGCACCGAAGGGCTAGCGGGAGGAGAGACCCAGTACTTC	CASTEGLAGGETQYF
NA	TRBV6-5	15	TRBJ1-2	TGTGCCAGCAGTTACTCATTAGCCATGCCCTATGGCTACACCTTC	CASSYSLAMPYGYTF